The 17 T cell receptor beta chains listed next were all sequenced from one sample in a study of human T cells and chemical hapten exposure. Before extraction, the whole blood was not fractionated, and total RNA was taken from it. MiXCR, applied by TCRdb to the 5' RACE reads, yields one record per CDR3 protein. The repertoire holds about 140,000 distinct CDR3 sequences, with 3.5% to 5% as singletons. The receptors were gathered from a female donor in good health.

This clonotype has a handful of counts. The chain has TRBV7-2 and TRBJ2-1; D unclear. The germline V and J ends were trimmed by 5 bases and 7 bases, with 18 bases remaining between them. The germline V gene has CDR1 SGHTA and CDR2 FQGNSA. The CDR3 sequence is 15 residues long. Here the CDR3 DNA reads TGTGCCAGCAGCCCCGTAGGGCTTCTTATGAATGAGCAGTTCTTC. It codes for CASSPVGLLMNEQFF. The complete variable domain, with remaining parts taken from reference TRBV7-2 and TRBJ2-1, reads GAGVSQSPSNKVTEKGKDVELRCDPISGHTALYWYRQSLGQGLEFLIYFQGNSAPDKSGLPSDRFSAERTGGSVSTLTIQRTQQEDSAVYLCASSPVGLLMNEQFFGPGTRLTVL.

This clonotype was seen repeatedly, ten times or more. J is TRBJ2-1 and V is TRBV7-9, with D possibly being TRBD1 (5 bases). V was shortened by 5 bases and J by 8 bases, with 16 bases between the two germline ends. Germline V gene data show CDR1 as SEHNR and CDR2 as FQNEAQ (reference sequence). The CDR3 totals 14 residues. The CDR3 DNA reads TGTGCCAGCAGCCAATTTAAGGGGAAAGATGAGCAGTTCTTC. Its translation is CASSQFKGKDEQFF.

This clonotype was recorded at least ten times. V is TRBV20-1 and J is TRBJ2-3; no clear D gene. With 1 base removed from V and 0 bases from J, the gap between germline ends came to 8 bases. This CDR3 is 14 amino acids long. From germline, CDR1 is DFQATT and CDR2 SNEGSKA (reference sequence). The CDR3 sequence: CSARVAGSTDTQYF. CDR3 nucleotide sequence: TGCAGTGCTAGAGTAGCAGGTAGCACAGATACGCAGTATTTT.

CDR3 sequence: CASSLFRNEQFF. The CDR3 nucleotides read TGTGCCAGCAGCTTATTTAGGAATGAGCAGTTCTTC. The rearrangement links TRBV7-9 to TRBJ2-1, with D unresolved. The CDR3 is 12 residues long. V lost 2 bases, J lost 7 bases, and 6 bases lay in between. In germline, CDR1 is SEHNR, CDR2 FQNEAQ (reference sequence). Full variable domain (outside the CDR3, taken from reference TRBV7-9 and TRBJ2-1): DTGVSQNPRHKITKRGQNVTFRCDPISEHNRLYWYRQTLGQGPEFLTYFQNEAQLEKSRLLSDRFSAERPKGSFSTLEIQRTEQGDSAMYLCASSLFRNEQFFGPGTRLTVL.

This clonotype was seen ten or more times. The chain has TRBV21-1 and TRBJ2-1; the listed D gene, TRBD2, was not tested against the DNA. TRBV21-1 is reported as a pseudogene. The CDR3 totals 17 residues. Written as DNA, the CDR3 is TGTGCCAGCAGCAAAATGAGGAGCGAGAGGGGTATCAATGAGCAGTTCTTC. This codes for CASSKMRSERGINEQFF.

This clonotype turned up a few times. This sequence joins TRBV20-1 and TRBJ2-1, with TRBD2 matching 10 bases. Germline CDR1 is DFQATT and CDR2 is SNEGSKA (reference sequence). CDR3 length: 18 residues. V shed 0 bases and J 7 bases; nucleotides not matched to a gene: 15. The CDR3 nucleotides read TGCAGTGCTAGAGAGCTAGCGGGGGCCGCGTCTTGTCTGAATGAGCAGTTCTTC. Translated, it gives CSARELAGAASCLNEQFF.

V and J are TRBV10-3 and TRBJ1-6; 7 positions match TRBD1. V lost 3 bases, J lost 9 bases, and 5 bases stayed unmatched. Germline V gives CDR1 ENHRY, CDR2 SYGVKD. There are 14 residues in the CDR3. The CDR3 spells CAISDPDRASPLHF. The CDR3 DNA follows: TGTGCCATCAGTGATCCAGACAGGGCTTCACCCCTCCACTTT.

Many counts were recorded for this clonotype. The CDR3 nucleotides read TGTGCCAGCAGCCCGGGGGACAGGGGTTTCACCGGGGAGCTGTTTTTT. Amino acid sequence: CASSPGDRGFTGELFF. The rearrangement joins TRBV5-4 to TRBJ2-2; 10 bases agree with TRBD1. CDR1 SGHNT and CDR2 YYREEE come from the germline V gene (reference sequence). V was pared by 4 bases and J by 4 bases, with 7 bases of the junction left unmatched. The length of the CDR3 is 16 residues.

This clonotype came up many times. J is TRBJ1-5 and V is TRBV7-8, with TRBD1 as a possible D gene (6 bases). Germline CDR1 and CDR2: SGHVS and FQNEAQ. V lost 4 bases and J lost 7, with 11 bases in between. The CDR3 has 13 residues. In DNA form, the CDR3 reads TGTGCCAGCAGCTACAGGGCCGAGCAGCCCCAGCATTTT. It translates to CASSYRAEQPQHF.

This clonotype has only a few counts. The chain is built from TRBV25-1 and TRBJ1-1, with D unclear. Germline values: CDR1 MGHDK, CDR2 SYGVNS. V shed 1 base and J shed 0 bases, with 12 bases lying between them. The CDR3 is 16 residues long. CDR3 nucleotide sequence: TGTGCCAGCAGTGAATCACGGGCCAGCCTGAACACTGAAGCTTTCTTT. Its translation: CASSESRASLNTEAFF.

This clonotype has ten or more counts. The chain recombines TRBV7-2 with TRBJ1-6; D is possibly TRBD1 (5 bases). From germline, CDR1 is SGHTA and CDR2 FQGNSA. Trimming left V 2 bases short and J 9 bases short, with 20 bases between. This CDR3 comprises 17 residues. The CDR3 spells CASSLIFRGRRASPLHF. The CDR3 DNA sequence: TGTGCCAGCAGCTTAATTTTTCGGGGCCGCAGGGCTTCACCCCTCCACTTT.

This clonotype was counted at least ten times. The CDR3, as DNA: TGCAGCACTAGCGGGGGGGCCCGATACACCTACAATGAGCAGTTCTTC. Translation: CSTSGGARYTYNEQFF. The chain employs TRBV20-1 and TRBJ2-1; 13 bases are shared with TRBD2. The CDR3 has 16 amino acids. CDR1 DFQATT and CDR2 SNEGSKA come from the germline V gene (reference sequence).

CDR3 sequence (DNA): TGTGCCAGCAGCTTAGGGGGAAAGGACGGCATGAACACTGAAGCTTTCTTT. Protein sequence: CASSLGGKDGMNTEAFF. The chain uses TRBV7-9 and TRBJ1-1; D is unresolved. This CDR3 spans 17 amino acids. Per the germline V gene, CDR1 is SEHNR and CDR2 is FQNEAQ (reference sequence). V was shortened by 1 base and J by 0 bases, with 15 bases between the two germline ends.

Only a few counts were recorded for this clonotype. The rearrangement uses TRBV5-1 and TRBJ2-3; 7 bases align to TRBD1. CDR1 is SGHRS and CDR2 is YFSETQ in the germline V gene. The J segment lost 2 bases and the V segment lost 7 bases, leaving 7 bases of the junction unmatched. This CDR3 comprises 14 residues. The CDR3 DNA reads TGCGCCAGCCACGACAGGGCGGACACAGATACGCAGTATTTT. This gives the protein CASHDRADTDTQYF.

This clonotype was observed at least ten times. The chain's CDR3 is CASSREPGQGSISTSYEQYF. Written as DNA, the CDR3 is TGCGCCAGCAGCCGCGAACCGGGACAGGGGTCCATTTCAACCTCCTACGAGCAGTACTTC. The chain recombines TRBV4-1 with TRBJ2-7; 10 bases align to TRBD1. Germline V gene sequence: CDR1 MGHRA, CDR2 YSYEKL. With V trimmed by 4 bases and J by 0 bases, 18 bases remained unmatched. This CDR3 is built from 20 residues.

This clonotype has a count of ten or more. The rearrangement uses TRBV4-3 and TRBJ2-1; TRBD2 matches at 7 bases. Germline loops: CDR1 LGHNA, CDR2 YSLEER. This CDR3 spans 15 amino acids. After removal of 6 bases from V and 6 bases from J, the junction contained 11 bases not matched to a gene. The CDR3 DNA follows: TGCGCCAGCAGTTCTAGGGAGCGGGGCCTCAATGAGCAGTTCTTC. Its translation is CASSSRERGLNEQFF.

This clonotype was recorded many times. The genes are TRBV19 and TRBJ2-1, with D perhaps matching TRBD2 (6 bases). The CDR3 contains 14 residues. Germline values: CDR1 LNHDA, CDR2 SQIVND (reference sequence). V gave up 1 base and J gave up 11 bases, with 15 bases separating them. In DNA, the CDR3 is TGTGCCAGTAGTATAGGGGGGACTGCAACCCAGCAGTTCTTC. It translates to CASSIGGTATQQFF.